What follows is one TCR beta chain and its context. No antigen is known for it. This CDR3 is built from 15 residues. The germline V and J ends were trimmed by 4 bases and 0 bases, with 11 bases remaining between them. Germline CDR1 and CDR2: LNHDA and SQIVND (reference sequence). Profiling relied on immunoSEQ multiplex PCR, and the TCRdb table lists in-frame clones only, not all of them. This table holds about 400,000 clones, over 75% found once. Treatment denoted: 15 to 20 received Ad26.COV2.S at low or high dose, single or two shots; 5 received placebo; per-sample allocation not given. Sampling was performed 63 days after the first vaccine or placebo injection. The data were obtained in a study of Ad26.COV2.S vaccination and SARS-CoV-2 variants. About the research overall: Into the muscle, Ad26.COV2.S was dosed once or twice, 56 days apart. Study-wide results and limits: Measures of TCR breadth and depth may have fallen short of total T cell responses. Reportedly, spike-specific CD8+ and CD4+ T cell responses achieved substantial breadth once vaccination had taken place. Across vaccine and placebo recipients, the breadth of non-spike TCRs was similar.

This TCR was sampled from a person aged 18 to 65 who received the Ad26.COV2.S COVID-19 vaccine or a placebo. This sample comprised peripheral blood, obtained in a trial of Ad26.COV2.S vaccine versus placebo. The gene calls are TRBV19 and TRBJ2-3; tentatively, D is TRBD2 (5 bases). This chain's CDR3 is CASSNEGPSTDTQYF. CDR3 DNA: TGTGCCAGTAGTAACGAGGGTCCCAGCACAGATACGCAGTATTTT.